These 10 T cell receptor beta chains originate from one sample sequenced in a study of OX40 agonist ivuxolimab in advanced cancers. The assay was immunoSEQ multiplex PCR, and TCRdb's table has in-frame clones only and misses some. The sample lists some 51,000 clones; about 86% were seen once. The sequencing here drew on CD4+ or CD8+ T cells sorted from blood, taken in a trial of the OX40 agonist ivuxolimab. The receptors shown here come from an adult with an advanced solid tumor such as melanoma, head and neck, liver or kidney cancer.

The rearrangement uses TRBV2 and TRBJ1-2; D call uncertain. Germline CDR1 reads SNHLY; CDR2 reads FYNNEI. V was clipped by 2 bases and J by 1 base, with 8 bases between them. This CDR3 is 14 amino acids long. This CDR3 is CASSERPINYGYTF. The CDR3 DNA is TGTGCCAGCAGTGAACGGCCAATTAACTATGGCTACACCTTC.

The rearrangement links TRBV27 to TRBJ2-3; unclear D gene. The CDR3 runs 13 residues. Germline V gene sequence: CDR1 MNHEY, CDR2 SMNVEV (reference sequence). V gave up 8 bases and J gave up 2 bases, with 11 bases separating them. The CDR3 protein is CASGDLDTDTQYF. CDR3 sequence (DNA): TGTGCCAGCGGCGACTTGGACACAGATACGCAGTATTTT.

The chain carries TRBV28 and TRBJ2-1; TRBD2 matches at 7 bases. CDR1 is MDHEN and CDR2 is SYDVKM in the germline V gene. J lost 5 bases, V lost 9 bases, and 7 bases had no gene match. This CDR3 spans 13 amino acids. The CDR3 reads CASTREGNNEQFF. Written as DNA, the CDR3 is TGTGCCAGTACTAGGGAGGGGAACAATGAGCAGTTCTTC. Full variable domain (remainder filled in from reference TRBV28 and TRBJ2-1): DVKVTQSSRYLVKRTGEKVFLECVQDMDHENMFWYRQDPGLGLRLIYFSYDVKMKEKGDIPEGYSVSREKKERFSLILESASTNQTSMYLCASTREGNNEQFFGPGTRLTVL.

This chain joins TRBV5-6 and TRBJ1-2, with unresolved D. The CDR3 runs to 12 residues. Per the germline V gene, CDR1 is SGHDT and CDR2 is YYEEEE. The V and J ends lost 0 bases and 6 bases respectively, with 6 bases between them. CDR3 nucleotide sequence: TGTGCCAGCAGCTTGGGGGCCGATGGCTACACCTTC. It codes for CASSLGADGYTF.

The gene calls are TRBV11-3 and TRBJ1-1, with unresolved D. The length of the CDR3 is 14 residues. CDR1 and CDR2 (germline): SGHNT, YENEEA. The V end lost 1 base, the J end lost 0 bases, and 6 bases lay between the germline ends. CDR3 residues: CASSLGRLNTEAFF. The CDR3 DNA reads as TGTGCCAGCAGCTTAGGCCGCTTGAACACTGAAGCTTTCTTT. The full variable domain, with the rest looked up from reference TRBV11-3 and TRBJ1-1, is EAGVVQSPRYKIIEKKQPVAFWCNPISGHNTLYWYLQNLGQGPELLIRYENEEAVDDSQLPKDRFSAERLKGVDSTLKIQPAELGDSAVYLCASSLGRLNTEAFFGQGTRLTVV.

The chain is built from TRBV27 and TRBJ2-1; a possible D gene is TRBD2 (6 bases). CDR3 length equals 17 residues. Per the germline V gene, CDR1 is MNHEY and CDR2 is SMNVEV (reference sequence). Trimming cost V 1 base and J 6 bases, with 19 bases left between them. CDR3 sequence reads: CASSLFASGSTLNEQFF. The CDR3 nucleotides are TGTGCCAGCAGTTTATTCGCGAGCGGGTCTACCCTCAATGAGCAGTTCTTC.

The rearrangement links TRBV7-8 to TRBJ1-4; 9 nucleotides line up with TRBD1. This CDR3 is built from 15 residues. Germline V lookup: CDR1 SGHVS, CDR2 FQNEAQ. V lost 5 bases, J lost 4 bases, and 5 bases stayed unmatched. CDR3 bases: TGTGCCAGCAGCCCCGGACAGGGGATTAATGAAAAACTGTTTTTT. Protein sequence: CASSPGQGINEKLFF.

The chain is built from TRBV7-8 and TRBJ2-6, with D possibly TRBD1 on 6 matching bases. The germline CDR1 and CDR2 sequences are SGHVS and FQNEAQ. The CDR3 length is 15 residues. Trimming took off 8 bases at V and 1 base at J, with 12 bases between the two ends. This CDR3 is CASGNRESGANVLTF. DNA for the CDR3: TGTGCCAGCGGTAACAGGGAGTCTGGGGCCAACGTCCTGACTTTC.

The V and J genes are TRBV2 and TRBJ1-1; D ambiguous. The CDR3 is made up of 13 amino acids. V shed 3 bases and J shed 4 bases, with 9 bases lying between them. Germline-derived CDR1 and CDR2 are SNHLY and FYNNEI. CDR3 in amino acids: CASSDNWGTEAFF. As DNA, the CDR3 is TGTGCCAGCAGTGACAACTGGGGCACTGAAGCTTTCTTT.

The rearrangement links TRBV7-3 to TRBJ2-1; the match to TRBD1 covers 10 bases. Germline lookup yields CDR1 SGHTA and CDR2 FQGTGA. V shed 2 bases, J shed 8 bases, and the junction held 6 bases outside the gene matches. The CDR3 length is 15 residues. This CDR3 reads CASSLSGTGVDEQFF. CDR3 in DNA: TGTGCCAGCAGCTTATCAGGGACAGGGGTTGATGAGCAGTTCTTC. Complete variable domain (other parts from reference TRBV7-3 and TRBJ2-1): GAGVSQTPSNKVTEKGKYVELRCDPISGHTALYWYRQSLGQGPEFLIYFQGTGAADDSGLPNDRFFAVRPEGSVSTLKIQRTERGDSAVYLCASSLSGTGVDEQFFGPGTRLTVL.